This TCR beta chain was identified in a study of T cells after yellow fever vaccination. TCR cDNA, made by 5'RACE template switching, carried an added universal primer site and UMIs. TCRdb recomputed calls from the 5' RACE reads with MiXCR, one row per CDR3 protein. The data show hundreds of thousands of distinct CDR3 sequences, with approximately 8% seen just once and 3% to 4% held by the top ten. Worth noting for this clonotype: Its specificity is not known.

Trimming took off 1 base at V and 4 bases at J, with 13 bases between the two ends. Germline V gene lookup returns CDR1 LGHNA and CDR2 YNFKEQ. This CDR3 has 15 amino acids. General observations from the study: Peaking on day 5 versus 15, the secondary response was faster but weaker. Post-booster repertoires contained most primary-vaccination clones again (roughly 97% CD4, approximately 88% CD8). Abundant clonotypes from the bulk population could get into FACS-sorted repertoires as contaminants.

The sequences come from CD4+ T cells sorted from PBMCs, collected 5 days after the yellow fever booster vaccination. The source of this sequence is a man aged 18 to 35 who received the YFV17D yellow fever vaccine. The V call is TRBV4-2, the J call TRBJ2-5; no definite D call. The CDR3 loop reads CASSQALYPGETQYF. The CDR3 DNA sequence: TGTGCCAGCAGCCAAGCTTTATACCCCGGAGAGACCCAGTACTTC.